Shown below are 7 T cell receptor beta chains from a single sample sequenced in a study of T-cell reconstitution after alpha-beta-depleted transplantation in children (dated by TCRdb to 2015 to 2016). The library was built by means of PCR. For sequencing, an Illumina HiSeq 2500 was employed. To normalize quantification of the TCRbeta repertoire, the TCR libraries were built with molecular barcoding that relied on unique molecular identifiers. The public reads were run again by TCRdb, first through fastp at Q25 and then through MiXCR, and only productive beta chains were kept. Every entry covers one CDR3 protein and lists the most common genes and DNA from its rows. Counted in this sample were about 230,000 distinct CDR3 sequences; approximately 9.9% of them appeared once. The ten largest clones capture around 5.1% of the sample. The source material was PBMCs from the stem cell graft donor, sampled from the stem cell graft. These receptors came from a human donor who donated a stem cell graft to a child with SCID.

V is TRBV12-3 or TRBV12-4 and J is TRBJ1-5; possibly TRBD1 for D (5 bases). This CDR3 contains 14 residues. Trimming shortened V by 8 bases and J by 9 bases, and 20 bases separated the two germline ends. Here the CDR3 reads CASGGVGSYGPQHF. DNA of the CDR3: TGTGCCAGCGGGGGGGTAGGCTCCTATGGGCCCCAGCATTTT.

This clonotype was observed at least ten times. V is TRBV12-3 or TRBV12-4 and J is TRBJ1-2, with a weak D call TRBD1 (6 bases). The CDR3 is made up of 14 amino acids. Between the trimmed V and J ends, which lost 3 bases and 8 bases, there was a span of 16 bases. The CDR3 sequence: CASSFGTPLGGYTF. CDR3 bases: TGTGCCAGCAGTTTCGGGACACCCTTAGGGGGCTACACCTTC.

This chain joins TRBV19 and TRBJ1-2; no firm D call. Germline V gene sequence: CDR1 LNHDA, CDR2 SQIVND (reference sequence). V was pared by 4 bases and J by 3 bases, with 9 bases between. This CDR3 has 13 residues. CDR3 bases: TGTGCCAGTAGTAGCAGTAGCTACTATGGCTACACCTTC. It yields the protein CASSSSSYYGYTF.

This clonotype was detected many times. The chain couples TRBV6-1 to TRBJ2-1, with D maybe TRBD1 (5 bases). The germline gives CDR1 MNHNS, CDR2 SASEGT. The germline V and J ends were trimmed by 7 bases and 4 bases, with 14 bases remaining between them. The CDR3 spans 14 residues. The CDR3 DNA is TGTGCCAGCACGGGCGCTGGGGCGTACAATGAGCAGTTCTTC. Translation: CASTGAGAYNEQFF.

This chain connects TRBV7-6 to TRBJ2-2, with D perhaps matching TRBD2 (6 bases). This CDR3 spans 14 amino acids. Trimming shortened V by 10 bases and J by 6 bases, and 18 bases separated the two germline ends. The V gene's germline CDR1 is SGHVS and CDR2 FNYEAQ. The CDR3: CATKGSTGAGELFF. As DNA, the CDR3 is TGTGCCACAAAGGGAAGCACGGGGGCCGGGGAGCTGTTTTTT.

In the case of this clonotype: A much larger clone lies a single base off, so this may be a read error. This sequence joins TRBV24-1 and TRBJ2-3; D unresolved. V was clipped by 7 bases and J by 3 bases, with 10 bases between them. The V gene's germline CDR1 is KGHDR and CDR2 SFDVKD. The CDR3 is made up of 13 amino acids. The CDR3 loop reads CATSTIGTDTQYF. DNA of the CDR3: TGTGCCACCAGCACCATCGGTACAGATACGCAGTATTTT.

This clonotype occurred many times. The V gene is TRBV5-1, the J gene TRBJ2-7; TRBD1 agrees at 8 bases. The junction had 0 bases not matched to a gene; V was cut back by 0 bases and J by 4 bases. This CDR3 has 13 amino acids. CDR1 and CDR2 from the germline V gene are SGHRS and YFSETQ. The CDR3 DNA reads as TGCGCCAGCAGCTTGGGGACAGGGTACGAGCAGTACTTC. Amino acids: CASSLGTGYEQYF.